This is a list of T cell receptor beta chains from one sample in a study of blood T cell repertoires in COVID-19. This table comes from immunoSEQ multiplex PCR, and its TCRdb copy is limited to in-frame clones, with some not included. The sample has around 150,000 clones, approximately 78% seen once. The sequenced sample consisted of peripheral blood. The receptors derive from a man in his sixties who had recovered from COVID-19. CDR3s include the opening cysteine and the closing phenylalanine or tryptophan. A D gene is named only where the DNA matches it firmly. Size tells how often a clone was seen (once, few, many) or the class of an expanded clone, and some rows leave it out.

.	TRBV29-1	TRBJ2-7	.	CSVTGPSSYEQYF	TGCAGCGTGACAGGCCCAAGCTCCTACGAGCAGTACTTC
.	TRBV27	TRBJ2-7	TRBD2	CASSPWTSGRFSYEQYF	TGTGCCAGCAGTCCTTGGACTAGCGGCCGATTCTCCTACGAGCAGTACTTC
.	TRBV2	TRBJ1-2	TRBD1	CASRLDRASGGYTF	TGTGCCAGCAGGTTAGACAGGGCCTCAGGTGGCTACACCTTC
.	TRBV4-3	TRBJ2-7	.	CASSQDLAFYEQYF	TGCGCCAGCAGCCAAGATCTTGCGTTCTACGAGCAGTACTTC
.	TRBV3-1/TRBV3-2	TRBJ2-7	TRBD2	CASSQVGLAGGRSYEQYF	TGTGCCAGCAGCCAAGTGGGACTAGCGGGAGGGCGCTCCTACGAGCAGTACTTC
.	TRBV7-2	TRBJ1-1	.	CASSLANQVGAFF	TGTGCCAGCAGCTTAGCGAATCAGGTTGGAGCTTTCTTT
.	TRBV10-2	TRBJ2-7	TRBD1	CATVHLRQGYF	TGCGCCACCGTTCATTTAAGACAGGGGTACTTC
once	TRBV10-3	TRBJ2-1	.	CAISERRGQDNEQFF	TGTGCCATCAGTGAAAGGCGGGGGCAGGACAATGAGCAGTTCTTC
few	TRBV6-2/TRBV6-3	TRBJ1-6	.	CASSYQEAYNSPLHF	TGTGCCAGCAGTTACCAGGAGGCCTATAATTCACCCCTCCACTTT
once	TRBV18	TRBJ1-5	.	CASSPPGGSNQPQHF	TGTGCCAGCTCACCACCGGGGGGTAGCAATCAGCCCCAGCATTTT
.	TRBV7-2	TRBJ2-7	TRBD1	CASSVGTARTYEQYF	TGTGCCAGCAGCGTTGGGACAGCTCGGACCTACGAGCAGTACTTC
few	TRBV3-1/TRBV3-2	TRBJ2-7	TRBD2	CASSQGLAGGIYEQYF	TGTGCCAGCAGCCAGGGTTTAGCGGGGGGTATCTACGAGCAGTACTTC
.	TRBV30	TRBJ2-1	TRBD2	CAWSVGGLGNEQFF	TGTGCCTGGAGTGTAGGGGGACTAGGCAATGAGCAGTTCTTC
few	TRBV7-6	TRBJ2-3	.	CASSFSGDTQYF	TGTGCCAGCAGCTTTAGCGGAGATACGCAGTATTTT
once	TRBV5-1	TRBJ2-5	TRBD1	CASSMGQGLETQYF	TGCGCCAGCAGCATGGGACAGGGTCTCGAGACCCAGTACTTC
.	TRBV9	TRBJ2-1	.	CASSVSGMVNEQFF	TGTGCCAGCAGCGTGTCAGGGATGGTCAATGAGCAGTTCTTC
.	TRBV3-1/TRBV3-2	TRBJ2-7	.	CASSQGRSYEQYF	TGTGCCAGCAGCCAAGGGCGGTCCTACGAGCAGTACTTC
.	TRBV5-1	TRBJ2-5	TRBD2	CARSLAELAGGTAAQYF	TGCGCCCGCAGCTTGGCCGAACTCGCGGGGGGGACGGCGGCCCAGTACTTC
.	TRBV6-5	TRBJ2-3	TRBD2	CASRLAGKTDTQYF	TGTGCCAGCAGGCTAGCGGGGAAAACAGATACGCAGTATTTT
many	TRBV4-3	TRBJ2-4	.	CASSQLTSPAIQYF	TGCGCCAGCAGCCAACTCACTAGCCCCGCTATTCAGTACTTC
.	TRBV19	TRBJ2-2	TRBD1	CASSLDRGTGELFF	TGTGCCAGTAGTCTCGACAGGGGTACCGGGGAGCTGTTTTTT
.	TRBV6-4	TRBJ1-2	.	CASSDRGTGYTF	TGTGCCAGCAGTGACAGGGGAACAGGCTACACCTTC
many	TRBV11-2	TRBJ2-1	TRBD2	CASSFGEAGDSIF	TGTGCCAGCAGCTTTGGGGAAGCGGGAGATAGCATCTTC
.	TRBV3-1/TRBV3-2	TRBJ2-5	TRBD2	CASSQASGGETQYF	TGTGCCAGCAGCCAAGCTAGCGGGGGGGAGACCCAGTACTTC
.	TRBV5-8	TRBJ1-1	.	CASIGGGPTEAFF	TGTGCCAGCATCGGGGGGGGGCCCACTGAAGCTTTCTTT
.	TRBV30	TRBJ1-5	.	CAWSAGPNQPQHF	TGTGCCTGGAGCGCAGGGCCTAATCAGCCCCAGCATTTT
once	TRBV19	TRBJ1-5	.	CASTGVSNQPQHF	TGTGCCAGTACGGGTGTTAGCAATCAGCCCCAGCATTTT
.	TRBV6-6	TRBJ1-1	TRBD1	CASSSDRWDTEAFF	TGTGCCAGCAGTTCGGACAGGTGGGACACTGAAGCTTTCTTT
few	TRBV12-3/TRBV12-4	TRBJ1-5	.	CASSFIQPQHF	TGTGCCAGCAGTTTTATTCAGCCCCAGCATTTT
.	TRBV7-3	TRBJ2-7	.	CASSLNGDSAEQYF	TGTGCCAGCAGCTTAAACGGGGACTCCGCCGAGCAGTACTTC
.	TRBV4-2	TRBJ2-5	TRBD1	CASSQGDREQETQYF	TGTGCCAGCAGCCAGGGGGACAGGGAGCAAGAGACCCAGTACTTC
.	TRBV27	TRBJ1-1	.	CASSLSTQGNTEAFF	TGTGCCAGCAGTTTATCGACACAGGGGAACACTGAAGCTTTCTTT
.	TRBV30	TRBJ1-5	TRBD1	CAWSIQGAEPQHF	TGTGCCTGGAGTATCCAGGGGGCGGAGCCCCAGCATTTT
.	TRBV5-6	TRBJ1-5	.	CASRYSGSNQPQHF	TGTGCCAGCAGGTACAGTGGTAGCAATCAGCCCCAGCATTTT
.	TRBV2	TRBJ1-1	.	CASSEEQNTEAFF	TGTGCCAGCAGTGAAGAACAGAACACTGAAGCTTTCTTT
.	TRBV11-2	TRBJ2-7	.	CASSLSANSYEQYF	TGTGCCAGCAGCTTATCCGCGAATAGCTACGAGCAGTACTTC
once	TRBV28	TRBJ2-5	.	CASSLNVGETQYF	TGTGCCAGCAGTTTAAATGTCGGGGAGACCCAGTACTTC
.	TRBV4-3	TRBJ2-5	.	CASSQGISGRETQYF	TGCGCCAGCAGCCAAGGTATTAGCGGCAGAGAGACCCAGTACTTC
.	TRBV19	TRBJ2-1	TRBD2	CASSSLLEAGGIWEQFF	TGTGCCAGTAGTTCCCTCCTGGAAGCGGGGGGTATTTGGGAGCAGTTCTTC
.	TRBV5-1	TRBJ1-2	.	CASSLMSGAGGYTF	TGCGCCAGCAGCTTGATGTCGGGAGCGGGCGGCTACACCTTC
.	TRBV18	TRBJ2-7	.	CASSPPWSSYEQYF	TGTGCCAGCTCACCACCGTGGAGCTCCTACGAGCAGTACTTC
.	TRBV28	TRBJ2-1	.	CASSLRQTHNEQFF	TGTGCCAGCAGTTTAAGACAGACCCACAATGAGCAGTTCTTC